These 12 T cell receptor beta chains originate from one sample sequenced in a study of cytomegalovirus exposure and HLA in healthy donors. Primers: 60 Vbeta forward and 13 Jbeta reverse. The repertoire was sequenced with immunoSEQ multiplex PCR; TCRdb's copy has only in-frame clones and lacks some. In the table there are about 86,000 clones, around 79% of which are singletons. Sequencing input: PBMCs. The origin of the receptors is a woman in her 40s in good health and CMV-seropositive.

With regard to this clone: Mismatch with germline at one junction end may stem from a read error. The sample contains more than one DNA sequence encoding this CDR3. The chain has TRBV25-1 and TRBJ2-7; D may be TRBD2 (5 bases). The CDR3 is 13 amino acids. Per germline, CDR1 MGHDK and CDR2 SYGVNS. CDR3 DNA: TGCGCCAGCAGTGTGGCGGGCCACTACGAGCAGTACTTC. Its protein product is CASSVAGHYEQYF.

The table lists this clone with a count of one. This chain uses TRBV6-5 with TRBJ1-5, with D possibly matching TRBD1 (6 bases). Trimming removed 5 bases at V and 7 bases at J, with 12 bases between. The CDR3 contains 13 residues. CDR1 is MNHEY, CDR2 SVGAGI, per germline. CDR3 sequence (DNA): TGTGCCAGCAGTCACAGGGAGAGGCAGCCCCAGCATTTT. Protein: CASSHRERQPQHF.

The gene calls are TRBV9 and TRBJ1-3, with D possibly matching TRBD1 (6 bases). Between the trimmed V and J ends, which lost 3 bases and 6 bases, there was a span of 19 bases. The CDR3 totals 16 residues. CDR1 and CDR2 from the germline V gene are SGDLS and YYNGEE. CDR3 region: CASSAAHSGDANTIYF. The CDR3 bases are TGTGCCAGCAGCGCAGCACATTCAGGGGACGCAAACACCATATATTTT.

The chain is built from TRBV9 and TRBJ2-1; TRBD2 matches 9 bases. CDR3 length: 15 residues. V lost 0 bases, J lost 8 bases, and 6 bases stayed unmatched. Germline V gene lookup returns CDR1 SGDLS and CDR2 YYNGEE. CDR3 sequence (DNA): TGTGCCAGCAGCGTAGGTGGGACTAGCATGGATGAGCAGTTCTTC. Translation gives CASSVGGTSMDEQFF.

This clone has only one observation. The gene calls are TRBV18 and TRBJ2-5; no definite D call. Germline V gives CDR1 KGHSH, CDR2 LQKENI. This CDR3 has 13 amino acids. V lost 6 bases and J lost 5, with 13 bases in between. DNA of the CDR3: TGTGCCAGCTCGCCAGGAGTTCTCGAGACCCAGTACTTC. It encodes CASSPGVLETQYF.

The chain combines TRBV27 with TRBJ2-3; 9 bases fit TRBD2. Unmatched junction bases numbered 3, after V lost 3 bases and J lost 5 bases. Germline V gene data show CDR1 as MNHEY and CDR2 as SMNVEV (reference sequence). The CDR3 loop spans 14 amino acids. The CDR3 nucleotides read TGTGCCAGCAGTTTGGGAGCGGGGGGAGATACGCAGTATTTT. It yields the protein CASSLGAGGDTQYF.

The gene calls are TRBV7-9 and TRBJ1-6, with TRBD1 as a possible D gene (6 bases). Trimming stripped 2 bases from V and 10 bases from J, with 18 bases between. The CDR3 length is 16 residues. Germline lookup yields CDR1 SEHNR and CDR2 FQNEAQ (reference sequence). The CDR3 DNA reads as TGTGCCAGCAGCTTATCCTCGACAGGTTTCTTGTCACCCCTCCACTTT. Amino acid sequence: CASSLSSTGFLSPLHF.

This rearrangement joins TRBV4-3 to TRBJ2-1; 7 bases fit TRBD2. The germline V gene encodes CDR1 LGHNA and CDR2 YSLEER. V lost 1 base, J lost 4 bases, and 4 bases stayed unmatched. CDR3 size: 15 residues. The CDR3 DNA sequence: TGCGCCAGCAGCCAAGGGGCTAGCGGATACAATGAGCAGTTCTTC. Protein: CASSQGASGYNEQFF.

The rearrangement links TRBV5-1 to TRBJ1-1; the D is unclear. This CDR3 has 16 amino acids. Trimming shortened V by 0 bases and J by 0 bases, and 12 bases separated the two germline ends. Looked up from germline, CDR1 is SGHRS and CDR2 is YFSETQ. As DNA, the CDR3 is TGCGCCAGCAGCTTGGAACAGCTACACATGAACACTGAAGCTTTCTTT. Residues: CASSLEQLHMNTEAFF.

The chain links TRBV7-2 to TRBJ1-1, with 8 bases lining up with TRBD1. The CDR3 totals 16 residues. CDR1 is SGHTA and CDR2 is FQGNSA in the germline V gene. With V trimmed by 5 bases and J by 1 base, 9 bases remained unmatched. This CDR3 reads CASSMSQGVWNTEAFF. CDR3 sequence (DNA): TGTGCCAGCAGCATGTCACAGGGGGTTTGGAACACTGAAGCTTTCTTT.

The chain combines TRBV15 with TRBJ1-2; TRBD1 might be the D (5 bases). Between the trimmed V and J ends, which lost 0 bases and 4 bases, there was a span of 12 bases. The CDR3 sequence is 15 residues long. Germline V CDR1 and CDR2: LNHNV, YYDKDF (reference sequence). CDR3: CATSRDSGLSYGYTF. The CDR3 DNA reads as TGTGCCACCAGCAGAGATTCAGGGCTAAGCTATGGCTACACCTTC. Full variable domain (missing parts from reference TRBV15 and TRBJ1-2): DAMVIQNPRYQVTQFGKPVTLSCSQTLNHNVMYWYQQKSSQAPKLLFHYYDKDFNNEADTPDNFQSRRPNTSFCFLDIRSPGLGDTAMYLCATSRDSGLSYGYTFGSGTRLTVV.

CDR3 DNA sequence: TGTGCCAGCTCACCGACTTGGGGGGCGAACACCGGGGAGCTGTTTTTT. The encoded protein is CASSPTWGANTGELFF. V is TRBV18 and J is TRBJ2-2; TRBD2 might be the D (6 bases). The CDR3 loop spans 16 amino acids. The germline V gene encodes CDR1 KGHSH and CDR2 LQKENI. V was trimmed by 3 bases and J by 0 bases, leaving 11 bases between them.